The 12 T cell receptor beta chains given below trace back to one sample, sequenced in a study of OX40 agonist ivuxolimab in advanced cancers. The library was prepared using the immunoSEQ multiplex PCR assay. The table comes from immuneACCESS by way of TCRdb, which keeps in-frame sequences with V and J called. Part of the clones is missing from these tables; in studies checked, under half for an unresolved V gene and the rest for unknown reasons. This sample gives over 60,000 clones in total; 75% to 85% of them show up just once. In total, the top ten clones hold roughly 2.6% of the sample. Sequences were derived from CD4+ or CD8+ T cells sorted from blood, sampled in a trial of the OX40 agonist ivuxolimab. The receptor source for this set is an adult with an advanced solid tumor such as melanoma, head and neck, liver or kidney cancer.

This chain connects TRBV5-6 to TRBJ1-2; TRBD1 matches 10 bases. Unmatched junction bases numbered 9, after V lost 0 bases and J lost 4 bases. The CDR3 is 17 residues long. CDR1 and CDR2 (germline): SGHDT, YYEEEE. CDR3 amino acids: CASSLARRTGGSYGYTF. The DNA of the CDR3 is TGTGCCAGCAGCTTGGCCCGGAGGACAGGGGGTAGCTATGGCTACACCTTC. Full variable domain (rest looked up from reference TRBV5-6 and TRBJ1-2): DAGVTQSPTHLIKTRGQQVTLRCSPKSGHDTVSWYQQALGQGPQFIFQYYEEEERQRGNFPDRFSGHQFPNYSSELNVNALLLGDSALYLCASSLARRTGGSYGYTFGSGTRLTVV.

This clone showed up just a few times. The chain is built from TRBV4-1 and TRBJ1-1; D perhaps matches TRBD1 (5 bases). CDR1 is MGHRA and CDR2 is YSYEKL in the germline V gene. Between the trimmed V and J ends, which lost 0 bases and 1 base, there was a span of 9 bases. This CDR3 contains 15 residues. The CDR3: CASSQEQVPNTEAFF. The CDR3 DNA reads TGCGCCAGCAGCCAAGAACAGGTACCGAACACTGAAGCTTTCTTT.

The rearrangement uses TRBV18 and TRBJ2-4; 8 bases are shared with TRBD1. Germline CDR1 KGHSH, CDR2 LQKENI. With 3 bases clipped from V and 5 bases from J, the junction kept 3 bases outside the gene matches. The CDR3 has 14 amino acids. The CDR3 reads CASSPLTGENIQYF. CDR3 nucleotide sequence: TGTGCCAGCTCACCGCTGACAGGGGAAAACATTCAGTACTTC.

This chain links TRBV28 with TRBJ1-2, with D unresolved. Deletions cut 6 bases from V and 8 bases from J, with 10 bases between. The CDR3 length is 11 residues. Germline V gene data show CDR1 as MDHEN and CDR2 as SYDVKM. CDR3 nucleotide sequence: TGTGCCAGCAGCCGAGTAGGGGGCTACACCTTC. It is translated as CASSRVGGYTF.

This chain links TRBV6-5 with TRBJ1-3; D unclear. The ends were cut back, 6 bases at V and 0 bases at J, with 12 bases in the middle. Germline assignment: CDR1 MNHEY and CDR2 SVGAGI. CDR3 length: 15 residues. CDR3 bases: TGTGCCAGCAGCCGTCTGGCCCTCTCTGGAAACACCATATATTTT. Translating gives CASSRLALSGNTIYF.

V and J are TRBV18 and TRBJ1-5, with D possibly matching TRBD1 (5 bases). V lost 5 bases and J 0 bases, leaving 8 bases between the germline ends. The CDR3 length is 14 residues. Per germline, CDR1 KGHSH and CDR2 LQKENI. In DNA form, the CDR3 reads TGTGCCAGCTCAGCCACAGGTAGCAATCAGCCCCAGCATTTT. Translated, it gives CASSATGSNQPQHF.

CDR3: CSAGLAGVYNEQFF. The CDR3 DNA reads as TGCAGCGCTGGACTAGCGGGAGTCTACAATGAGCAGTTCTTC. The genes are TRBV29-1 and TRBJ2-1, with 13 bases that match TRBD2. The CDR3 is 14 amino acids. V gave up 7 bases and J gave up 3 bases; unmatched junction bases: 3. Germline loops: CDR1 SQVTM, CDR2 ANQGSEA.

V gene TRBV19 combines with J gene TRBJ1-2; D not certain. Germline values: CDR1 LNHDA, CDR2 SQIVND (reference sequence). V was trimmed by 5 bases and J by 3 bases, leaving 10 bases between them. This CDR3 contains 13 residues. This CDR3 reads CASSHQDHYGYTF. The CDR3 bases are TGTGCCAGTAGTCACCAGGACCACTATGGCTACACCTTC.

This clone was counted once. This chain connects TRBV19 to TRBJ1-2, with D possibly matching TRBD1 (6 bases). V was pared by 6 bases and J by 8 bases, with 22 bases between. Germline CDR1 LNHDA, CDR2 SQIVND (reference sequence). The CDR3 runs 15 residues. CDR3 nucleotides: TGTGCCAGTAGACCTCCGGGACAAACGATCAGAGGCTACACCTTC. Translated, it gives CASRPPGQTIRGYTF.

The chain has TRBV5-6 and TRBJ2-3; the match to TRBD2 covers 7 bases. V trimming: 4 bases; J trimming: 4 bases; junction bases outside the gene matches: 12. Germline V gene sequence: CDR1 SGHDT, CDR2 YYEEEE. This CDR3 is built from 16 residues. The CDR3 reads CASSPTWRGKADTQYF. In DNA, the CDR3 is TGTGCCAGCAGCCCGACATGGCGGGGGAAGGCAGATACGCAGTATTTT.

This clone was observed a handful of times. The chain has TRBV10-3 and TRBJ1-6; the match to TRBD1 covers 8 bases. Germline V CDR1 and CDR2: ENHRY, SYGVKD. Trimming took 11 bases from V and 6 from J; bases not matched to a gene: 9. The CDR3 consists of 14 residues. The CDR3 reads CAASTGDFNSPLHF. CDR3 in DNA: TGTGCCGCCTCGACAGGGGACTTTAATTCACCCCTCCACTTT.

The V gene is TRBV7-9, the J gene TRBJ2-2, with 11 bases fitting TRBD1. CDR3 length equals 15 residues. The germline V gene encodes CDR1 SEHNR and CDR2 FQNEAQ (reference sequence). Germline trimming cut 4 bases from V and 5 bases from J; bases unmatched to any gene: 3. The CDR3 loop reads CASSSDRGPTGELFF. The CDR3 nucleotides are TGTGCCAGCAGCTCGGACAGGGGGCCGACCGGGGAGCTGTTTTTT.